This T cell receptor (beta chain) is drawn from a study of blood T cell repertoires in COVID-19. The overall study: Some COVID-19 samples were acute and others convalescent; all came from the United States, Italy and Spain.

The CDR3 is 14 amino acids. Germline V CDR1 and CDR2: ENHRY, SYGVKD. V lost 2 bases, J lost 6 bases, and 5 bases stayed unmatched. Original analysis: The assay estimated nucleated cells by amplifying reference gene primers. The method was immunoSEQ multiplex PCR; TCRdb's version includes in-frame clones alone and lacks a portion of them. V and J calls and clone size are given by that table; D and trimming were obtained from the DNA. The table shows fewer than 35,000 clones, with about 89% occurring only once. The clonotype originates from an older man with active COVID-19. The V gene is TRBV10-3, the J gene TRBJ1-1, with 8 bases aligning to TRBD1. Sequencing was carried out using peripheral blood. CDR3 nucleotide sequence: TGTGCCATCAGTGAGCCTGACAGGGGTCCTGAAGCTTTCTTT. Residues: CAISEPDRGPEAFF.